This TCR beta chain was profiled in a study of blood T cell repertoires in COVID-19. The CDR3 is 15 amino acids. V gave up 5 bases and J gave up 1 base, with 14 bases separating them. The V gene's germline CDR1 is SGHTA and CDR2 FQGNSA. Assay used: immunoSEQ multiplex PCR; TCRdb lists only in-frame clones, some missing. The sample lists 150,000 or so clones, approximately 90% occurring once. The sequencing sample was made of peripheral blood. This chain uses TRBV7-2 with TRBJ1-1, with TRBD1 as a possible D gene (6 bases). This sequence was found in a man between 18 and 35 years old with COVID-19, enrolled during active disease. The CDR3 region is CASSPRGPSNTEAFF. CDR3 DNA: TGTGCCAGCAGCCCCAGGGGCCCGTCGAACACTGAAGCTTTCTTT.